Listed below are T cell receptor beta chains from one sample, sequenced in a study of T cell responses to AZD1222 COVID-19 vaccine. TCRdb keeps only in-frame clones here, not all; method: immunoSEQ multiplex PCR. The table includes some 140,000 clones, nearly 95% detected once. This sample comprised peripheral blood, obtained on day 0 of AZD1222 vaccination. The receptors come from an adult in good health. Each CDR3 is given with its conserved first and last residue. Fields, in order: clone size, J gene, V gene, D gene, CDR3 protein, CDR3 DNA. The D gene is left open where the match is weak. Clone size is shown for a subset of rows, as once, few, many or a class of expanded clone.

. | TRBJ2-2 | TRBV2 | . | CASSRDFSGELFF | TGTGCCAGCTCACGGGACTTCTCAGGGGAGCTGTTTTTT
. | TRBJ2-3 | TRBV5-4 | TRBD2 | CASSWTSGTTLTDTQYF | TGTGCCAGCAGCTGGACTAGCGGAACAACACTCACAGATACGCAGTATTTT
. | TRBJ1-5 | TRBV6-5 | . | CASSPLVGANQPQHF | TGTGCCAGTAGCCCATTAGTAGGCGCCAATCAGCCCCAGCATTTT
. | TRBJ1-5 | TRBV2 | . | CAGIAPDSNQPQHF | TGTGCCGGCATAGCCCCCGATAGCAATCAGCCCCAGCATTTT
. | TRBJ1-6 | TRBV6-5 | . | CASKSGAQSGVLHF | TGTGCCAGCAAGTCGGGGGCCCAGAGCGGTGTCCTCCACTTT
. | TRBJ1-1 | TRBV28 | TRBD1 | CASSLTGVVTEAFF | TGTGCCAGCAGTTTAACAGGGGTGGTCACTGAAGCTTTCTTT
. | TRBJ1-1 | TRBV30 | . | CAYQSSGDTEAFF | TGTGCCTATCAAAGTTCGGGGGACACTGAAGCTTTCTTT
. | TRBJ1-2 | TRBV15 | . | CATSRDPGELGHGYTF | TGTGCCACCAGCAGAGATCCCGGGGAACTTGGTCACGGCTACACCTTC
. | TRBJ2-7 | TRBV14 | . | CAIVALPRAVYEQYF | TGTGCCATTGTAGCCCTCCCACGGGCGGTCTACGAGCAGTACTTC
. | TRBJ1-4 | TRBV7-9 | . | CASSLSRGSGKWLFF | TGTGCCAGCAGCTTAAGTCGAGGATCAGGGAAGTGGCTGTTTTTT
few | TRBJ1-5 | TRBV6-5 | . | CASSYSPSGPQHF | TGTGCCAGCAGTTACTCGCCTTCAGGGCCCCAGCATTTT
. | TRBJ2-1 | TRBV27 | TRBD1 | CASSLTGGVDNEQFF | TGTGCCAGCAGTTTGACAGGGGGCGTCGACAATGAGCAGTTCTTC
. | TRBJ2-7 | TRBV5-6 | . | CASSLRDRNEQYF | TGTGCCAGCAGCTTGCGAGACAGGAACGAGCAGTACTTC
. | TRBJ2-1 | TRBV6-1 | . | CASSERGNEQFF | TGTGCCAGCAGTGAAAGGGGAAATGAGCAGTTCTTC
. | TRBJ2-7 | TRBV27 | TRBD1 | CASSPGQARYEQYF | TGTGCCAGCAGCCCGGGACAGGCCCGCTACGAGCAGTACTTC
. | TRBJ2-7 | TRBV10-1 | . | CASSGGIMGEQYF | TGCGCCAGCAGTGGGGGGATTATGGGCGAGCAGTACTTC
. | TRBJ2-7 | TRBV20-1 | . | CSASRHGSNSYEQYF | TGCAGTGCTAGTCGCCACGGGTCCAACTCCTACGAGCAGTACTTC
. | TRBJ2-3 | TRBV4-1 | . | CASSQEGRTDTQYF | TGCGCCAGCAGCCAAGAGGGAAGAACAGATACGCAGTATTTT
. | TRBJ1-6 | TRBV2 | . | CASRPIGGSYNSPLHF | TGTGCCAGCAGACCAATTGGGGGCTCCTATAATTCACCCCTCCACTTT
once | TRBJ2-1 | TRBV25-1 | . | CASQWVDEQFF | TGTGCCAGCCAATGGGTCGATGAGCAGTTCTTC
. | TRBJ2-7 | TRBV14 | TRBD1 | CASSQEVGGYSSYEQYF | TGTGCCAGCAGCCAAGAGGTAGGGGGCTACAGCTCCTACGAGCAGTACTTC
. | TRBJ2-1 | TRBV5-1 | TRBD2 | CASSSRGDGDAYNEQFF | TGCGCCAGCAGCTCCCGGGGGGACGGTGATGCCTACAATGAGCAGTTCTTC
. | TRBJ2-1 | TRBV7-3 | . | CASSFGFIGTNEQFF | TGTGCCAGCAGCTTCGGCTTCATAGGCACGAATGAGCAGTTCTTC
. | TRBJ1-1 | TRBV28 | TRBD1 | CASSSRGNAFF | TGTGCCAGCAGTTCCAGGGGGAATGCTTTCTTT
once | TRBJ1-2 | TRBV29-1 | . | CSVTTPPTGEENYGYTF | TGCAGCGTTACCACTCCCCCGACAGGAGAGGAGAACTATGGCTACACCTTC
. | TRBJ2-5 | TRBV6-6 | TRBD2 | CASSYVGGGIAETQYF | TGTGCCAGCAGTTACGTTGGCGGGGGTATTGCGGAGACCCAGTACTTC
once | TRBJ2-7 | TRBV4-3 | . | CASSQSQRLNYEQYF | TGCGCCAGCAGCCAATCTCAGCGCCTTAACTACGAGCAGTACTTC
. | TRBJ2-4 | TRBV5-4 | . | CASSLVGENIQYF | TGTGCCAGCAGCTTGGTGGGGGAAAACATTCAGTACTTC
. | TRBJ1-3 | TRBV5-5 | . | CASSLQLLLGNTIYF | TGTGCCAGCAGCTTACAGCTTCTTTTAGGAAACACCATATATTTT
. | TRBJ1-1 | TRBV6-5 | . | CATTPGSRGLAEAFF | TGTGCCACCACCCCGGGCAGTCGGGGGCTGGCTGAAGCTTTCTTT
. | TRBJ2-1 | TRBV7-2 | TRBD2 | CASSYQAGTSRNEQFF | TGTGCCAGCAGCTACCAGGCCGGGACTAGTAGGAATGAGCAGTTCTTC
. | TRBJ2-3 | TRBV19 | TRBD1 | CASSGETGLITDTQYF | TGTGCCAGTAGTGGGGAGACAGGGCTCATCACAGATACGCAGTATTTT
. | TRBJ1-1 | TRBV6-5 | . | CASSPTGPRNEAFF | TGTGCCAGCAGCCCCACCGGCCCACGTAATGAAGCTTTCTTT
. | TRBJ2-1 | TRBV6-4 | TRBD2 | CASRGGSRNEQFF | TGTGCCAGCAGGGGGGGGTCAAGAAATGAGCAGTTCTTC
. | TRBJ1-1 | TRBV10-1 | . | CASSENPGQAKGTEAFF | TGCGCCAGCAGTGAAAATCCGGGACAAGCGAAGGGCACTGAAGCTTTCTTT
. | TRBJ1-1 | TRBV4-3 | . | CASSQDTGRDTEAFF | TGCGCCAGCAGCCAAGATACGGGCAGGGACACTGAAGCTTTCTTT
. | TRBJ2-7 | TRBV5-8 | TRBD1 | CASSSRGYEQYF | TGTGCCAGCAGCTCCAGGGGGTACGAGCAGTACTTC
. | TRBJ2-7 | TRBV2 | . | CASSVRALSYEQYF | TGTGCCAGCAGTGTAAGAGCCCTATCCTACGAGCAGTACTTC
. | TRBJ2-6 | TRBV7-2 | . | CASQGGLYSGANVLTF | TGTGCCAGCCAGGGGGGGCTTTATTCTGGGGCCAACGTCCTGACTTTC
. | TRBJ1-4 | TRBV19 | . | CASTPLRTEREKLFF | TGTGCCAGTACCCCATTGAGGACAGAGAGAGAAAAACTGTTTTTT
few | TRBJ1-1 | TRBV18 | TRBD1 | CASSPPDRSNTEAFF | TGTGCCAGCTCACCACCGGACAGGTCCAACACTGAAGCTTTCTTT
. | TRBJ2-7 | TRBV28 | TRBD1 | CASSLRTGNYYEQYF | TGTGCCAGCAGTTTGCGGACAGGGAACTACTACGAGCAGTACTTC
. | TRBJ2-7 | TRBV6-5 | . | CASRAGVVYEQYF | TGTGCCAGCAGGGCAGGGGTTGTCTACGAGCAGTACTTC
once | TRBJ1-4 | TRBV7-2 | . | CASSLQWTAEAGEKLFF | TGTGCCAGCAGCCTACAATGGACGGCGGAAGCGGGTGAAAAACTGTTTTTT
. | TRBJ1-4 | TRBV15 | . | CATSRGFGGEGSNEKLFF | TGTGCCACCAGCAGAGGTTTCGGTGGGGAAGGTTCGAATGAAAAACTGTTTTTT